The 2 T cell receptor beta chains given below trace back to one sample, sequenced in a study of PD-L1 blockade in urothelial cancer. Here immunoSEQ multiplex PCR was the method, and the copy in TCRdb shows in-frame clones only, minus some. Altogether some 79,000 clones are present, around 76% being singletons, with the ten largest covering roughly 9.5%. Sequenced material: PBMCs, taken around atezolizumab (anti-PD-L1) treatment. Receptors were obtained from a man in his 70s with urothelial cancer.

The V call is TRBV27, the J call TRBJ2-7; 9 bases are a match to TRBD1. Per the germline V gene, CDR1 is MNHEY and CDR2 is SMNVEV (reference sequence). The CDR3 length is 17 residues. The ends lost 6 bases at V and 4 bases at J; junction bases unmatched: 16. The CDR3 is CASSSTGTGYWGYEQYF. In DNA form, the CDR3 reads TGTGCCAGCAGCTCCACCGGGACAGGGTATTGGGGTTACGAGCAGTACTTC.

The chain links TRBV30 to TRBJ2-2; TRBD1 is a possible D gene (5 bases). CDR1 and CDR2 from the germline V gene are GTSNPN and SVGIG (reference sequence). Trimming stripped 4 bases from V and 7 bases from J, with 16 bases between. This CDR3 spans 14 amino acids. CDR3 residues: CAWKGQGTFGELFF. CDR3 sequence (DNA): TGTGCCTGGAAAGGCCAGGGTACGTTCGGGGAGCTGTTTTTT.